One and the same sample provided the 30 T cell receptor beta chains below, sequenced in a study of chemoradiotherapy in HPV16-positive cancers (dated by TCRdb to between 2020 and 2023). The library relied on the immunoSEQ multiplex PCR assay. As stored in TCRdb, this immuneACCESS dataset retains in-frame rearrangements with V and J assigned. A fraction of the clones does not appear; measured against another copy, unresolved V genes explain less than half of the discrepancy, and the remainder lacks a known reason. For this sample there are roughly 39,000 clones; around 80% appear just once. The ten biggest clones cover under 5.5% of the sample. This specimen was blood, taken from a patient who underwent chemoradiotherapy. These receptors originate from a human donor with HPV-associated anogenital cancer.

This rearrangement joins TRBV2 to TRBJ2-5; D is ambiguous. This CDR3 is built from 12 residues. Trimming removed 2 bases from V and 3 bases from J, with 4 bases in between. CDR1 is SNHLY, CDR2 FYNNEI, per germline. In DNA form, the CDR3 reads TGTGCCAGCAGTGAAAATGAAGAGACCCAGTACTTC. Protein: CASSENEETQYF.

The rearrangement links TRBV19 to TRBJ1-5; D is uncertain. The V end lost 6 bases, the J end lost 7 bases, and 16 bases lay between the germline ends. Germline V gives CDR1 LNHDA, CDR2 SQIVND (reference sequence). This CDR3 has 14 residues. CDR3 loop: CASRPQGLEQPQHF. The CDR3 DNA reads as TGTGCCAGTAGACCCCAAGGGTTAGAGCAGCCCCAGCATTTT.

The gene calls are TRBV27 and TRBJ1-6; maybe TRBD1 (5 bases). V dropped 5 bases and J dropped 9 bases, with 11 bases sitting between them. This CDR3 is built from 13 residues. The germline V gene encodes CDR1 MNHEY and CDR2 SMNVEV (reference sequence). The CDR3 bases are TGTGCCAGCAGTCTCTATAGGGGTTCACCCCTCCACTTT. Translating gives CASSLYRGSPLHF.

This clone occurred once. The chain joins TRBV18 to TRBJ1-2; D is possibly TRBD1 (5 bases). Germline loops: CDR1 KGHSH, CDR2 LQKENI. CDR3 length: 14 amino acids. V lost 0 bases, J lost 4 bases, and 9 bases lay in between. The chain's CDR3 is CASSPPGGPYGYTF. The CDR3, as DNA: TGTGCCAGCTCACCACCGGGGGGTCCCTATGGCTACACCTTC.

J is TRBJ1-5 and V is TRBV7-8; perhaps TRBD1 as D (6 bases). Per the germline V gene, CDR1 is SGHVS and CDR2 is FQNEAQ. The CDR3 is 15 residues long. Trimming cost V 2 bases and J 4 bases, with 12 bases left between them. Here the CDR3 reads CASSLRGAQNQPQHF. Here the CDR3 DNA reads TGTGCCAGCAGCTTAAGGGGGGCCCAAAATCAGCCCCAGCATTTT.

The chain carries TRBV6-5 and TRBJ2-7, with 11 bases fitting TRBD2. Trimming at V came to 7 bases and at J to 4 bases, leaving 9 bases not matched to a gene. The CDR3 consists of 15 residues. Germline assignment: CDR1 MNHEY and CDR2 SVGAGI. CDR3 sequence (DNA): TGTGCCAGCACCGGTAGCGGGGGGGTTCTGTACGAGCAGTACTTC. Protein product: CASTGSGGVLYEQYF.

The rearrangement uses TRBV6-5 and TRBJ1-1; D is possibly TRBD1 (6 bases). The V gene lost 7 bases and the J gene lost 1 base, with 10 bases spanning the gap. CDR3 length equals 13 residues. Germline V gives CDR1 MNHEY, CDR2 SVGAGI. CDR3 sequence (DNA): TGTGCCAGCAAAGGGACACCGAACACTGAAGCTTTCTTT. It codes for CASKGTPNTEAFF.

This clone was counted a few times. The chain joins TRBV2 to TRBJ2-2; D is perhaps TRBD1 (7 bases). The V end was cut by 8 bases, the J end by 0 bases, with 10 bases between. Germline V gene lookup returns CDR1 SNHLY and CDR2 FYNNEI. This CDR3 has 14 residues. CDR3 in amino acids: CASQGGANTGELFF. In nucleotides, the CDR3 is TGTGCCAGCCAGGGGGGTGCGAACACCGGGGAGCTGTTTTTT.

In DNA, the CDR3 is TGTGCCAGCTCACCCGGGACAGGGGACTACGAGCAGTACTTC. It encodes CASSPGTGDYEQYF. This chain links TRBV18 with TRBJ2-7; 10 bases are shared with TRBD1. The V gene end was trimmed by 3 bases and the J gene end by 3 bases; junction bases not matched to a gene: 2. This CDR3 contains 14 residues. From germline, CDR1 is KGHSH and CDR2 LQKENI.

The rearrangement joins TRBV2 to TRBJ2-1; 10 bases line up with TRBD2. In germline, CDR1 is SNHLY, CDR2 FYNNEI. This CDR3 spans 15 amino acids. Trimming cost V 4 bases and J 8 bases; bases outside gene matches: 8. CDR3 in amino acids: CASSGRASGGHEQFF. The CDR3 DNA sequence: TGTGCCAGCAGTGGGAGGGCTAGCGGGGGTCATGAGCAGTTCTTC.

This clone has more than one count but fewer than ten. This chain uses TRBV6-1 with TRBJ1-1; D may be TRBD1 (6 bases). With 11 bases removed from V and 0 bases from J, the gap between germline ends came to 16 bases. This CDR3 has 14 amino acids. Looked up from germline, CDR1 is MNHNS and CDR2 is SASEGT. In DNA, the CDR3 is TGTGCCCATTTAGGGGGACTAATGAACACTGAAGCTTTCTTT. It is translated as CAHLGGLMNTEAFF.

The V gene is TRBV9, the J gene TRBJ2-7, with D uncertain. Germline CDR1 reads SGDLS; CDR2 reads YYNGEE. The ends were cut back, 4 bases at V and 5 bases at J, with 13 bases in the middle. CDR3 size: 13 residues. The CDR3 reads CASSPRMADEQYF. The CDR3, as DNA: TGTGCCAGCAGCCCCCGAATGGCGGACGAGCAGTACTTC.

The rearrangement links TRBV5-1 to TRBJ2-1, with 7 bases matching TRBD1. With 3 bases clipped from V and 9 bases from J, the junction kept 6 bases outside the gene matches. The CDR3 sequence is 13 residues long. Looked up from germline, CDR1 is SGHRS and CDR2 is YFSETQ. CDR3 sequence reads: CASSYVTGIEQFF. CDR3 coding DNA: TGCGCCAGCAGCTATGTGACAGGGATTGAGCAGTTCTTC.

The gene calls are TRBV6-6 and TRBJ1-1; perhaps TRBD1 as D (5 bases). The CDR3 is made up of 13 amino acids. Germline loops: CDR1 MNHNY, CDR2 SVGAGI (reference sequence). Between the trimmed V and J ends, which lost 8 bases and 0 bases, there was a span of 10 bases. The CDR3 here is CASGKGMNTEAFF. DNA for the CDR3: TGTGCCAGCGGGAAGGGGATGAACACTGAAGCTTTCTTT.

This clone has just a few counts. The genes are TRBV7-3 and TRBJ1-1, with TRBD1 identical over 7 bases. The CDR3 length is 13 residues. J gave up 3 bases and V 5 bases, and 3 bases lay outside the gene matches. Germline V gene lookup returns CDR1 SGHTA and CDR2 FQGTGA. The CDR3 protein is CASSQTGDTEAFF. DNA of the CDR3: TGTGCCAGCAGCCAAACAGGGGACACTGAAGCTTTCTTT.

The gene calls are TRBV11-1 and TRBJ2-3; 7 nucleotides match TRBD1. The CDR3 has 15 residues. The germline V gene has CDR1 SGHAT and CDR2 FQDESV (reference sequence). V was pared by 5 bases and J by 0 bases, with 5 bases of the junction left unmatched. Here the CDR3 DNA reads TGTGCCAGCAGCCATATACAGGGGAGCACAGATACGCAGTATTTT. Translating it yields CASSHIQGSTDTQYF.

The chain combines TRBV6-1 with TRBJ2-3; no definite D call. Between the trimmed V and J ends, which lost 1 base and 2 bases, there was a span of 7 bases. Germline CDR1 MNHNS, CDR2 SASEGT. The CDR3 is 14 residues long. CDR3 in amino acids: CASSEVGYTDTQYF. CDR3 bases: TGTGCCAGCAGTGAAGTTGGCTACACAGATACGCAGTATTTT.

The V gene is TRBV2, the J gene TRBJ1-4; unclear D gene. Trimming cost V 3 bases and J 7 bases, with 3 bases left between them. The CDR3 runs 11 residues. The V gene's germline CDR1 is SNHLY and CDR2 FYNNEI. The CDR3, as DNA: TGTGCCAGCAGTGATTTTGAAAAACTGTTTTTT. Translating it yields CASSDFEKLFF. Full variable domain (outside the CDR3, taken from reference TRBV2 and TRBJ1-4): EPEVTQTPSHQVTQMGQEVILRCVPISNHLYFYWYRQILGQKVEFLVSFYNNEISEKSEIFDDQFSVERPDGSNFTLKIRSTKLEDSAMYFCASSDFEKLFFGSGTQLSVL.

This clone occurred once. The chain combines TRBV5-4 with TRBJ2-5; 10 bases are shared with TRBD1. This CDR3 has 13 amino acids. The J segment lost 4 bases and the V segment lost 5 bases, leaving 2 bases of the junction unmatched. Germline assignment: CDR1 SGHNT and CDR2 YYREEE (reference sequence). CDR3 sequence reads: CASRTGGTETQYF. The CDR3 DNA is TGTGCCAGCAGGACAGGGGGCACAGAGACCCAGTACTTC.

V gene TRBV5-1 combines with J gene TRBJ2-3; D is ambiguous. CDR1 SGHRS and CDR2 YFSETQ come from the germline V gene. The CDR3 loop spans 12 amino acids. The V and J ends lost 2 bases and 2 bases respectively, with 3 bases between them. The CDR3 DNA sequence: TGCGCCAGCAGCTTACTCACAGATACGCAGTATTTT. The encoded protein is CASSLLTDTQYF.

J is TRBJ2-3 and V is TRBV11-2; 16 bases agree with TRBD2. The CDR3 length is 17 residues. Germline V CDR1 and CDR2: SGHAT, FQNNGV. The J segment lost 4 bases and the V segment lost 3 bases, leaving 4 bases of the junction unmatched. The CDR3 region has the DNA TGTGCCAGCAGCTTTCTTGGGACTAGCGGGGGGGCAGATACGCAGTATTTT. It codes for CASSFLGTSGGADTQYF.

This clone was picked up a small number of times. The V call is TRBV14, the J call TRBJ2-3; possibly TRBD1 for D (5 bases). This CDR3 is built from 16 residues. V was shortened by 2 bases and J by 1 base, with 13 bases between the two germline ends. Per germline, CDR1 SGHDN and CDR2 FVKESK. The CDR3 DNA reads as TGTGCCAGCAGCCAATATGCGGACACGCGCACAGATACGCAGTATTTT. This encodes CASSQYADTRTDTQYF.

The chain has TRBV7-2 and TRBJ1-5; no definite D call. This CDR3 is 14 amino acids long. CDR1 is SGHTA, CDR2 FQGNSA, per germline. V was clipped by 4 bases and J by 2 bases, with 9 bases between them. The CDR3 here is CASSSNQGNQPQHF. The CDR3 DNA follows: TGTGCCAGCAGCTCCAACCAGGGCAATCAGCCCCAGCATTTT.

The chain is built from TRBV5-1 and TRBJ2-7, with D unresolved. CDR3 length: 15 amino acids. V was trimmed by 2 bases and J by 2 bases, leaving 14 bases between them. CDR1 is SGHRS, CDR2 YFSETQ, per germline. The CDR3 sequence is CASSLNTLPTYEQYF. For the CDR3, the DNA is TGCGCCAGCAGCTTAAATACCCTACCGACCTACGAGCAGTACTTC.

The chain has TRBV27 and TRBJ1-1; maybe TRBD1 (5 bases). The CDR3 length is 14 residues. Between the trimmed V and J ends, which lost 4 bases and 4 bases, there was a span of 13 bases. Germline lookup yields CDR1 MNHEY and CDR2 SMNVEV (reference sequence). CDR3 protein: CASSSRGQGTEAFF. The CDR3 nucleotides read TGTGCCAGCAGTTCCAGAGGGCAGGGCACTGAAGCTTTCTTT.

CDR3 nucleotide sequence: TGCGCCAGCAGCCCTCGGACTAGCGGGGGCCGGGATGAGCAGTTCTTC. Translating gives CASSPRTSGGRDEQFF. The J gene is TRBJ2-1, the V gene TRBV5-1, with 13 bases fitting TRBD2. This CDR3 contains 16 residues. J was trimmed by 8 bases and V by 4 bases; bases with no gene match: 9. Looked up from germline, CDR1 is SGHRS and CDR2 is YFSETQ.

This clone was recorded a few times. This chain uses TRBV29-1 with TRBJ2-7; 8 bases align to TRBD1. Germline CDR1 is SQVTM and CDR2 is ANQGSEA. The CDR3 consists of 14 residues. The V gene end was trimmed by 7 bases and the J gene end by 0 bases; junction bases not matched to a gene: 8. CDR3 coding DNA: TGCAGCGCTGCTGGACAGGGCGTCTCCTACGAGCAGTACTTC. It encodes CSAAGQGVSYEQYF.

The chain joins TRBV2 to TRBJ1-1; D possibly corresponds to TRBD1 (6 bases). CDR1 is SNHLY, CDR2 FYNNEI, per germline. Trimming pared 1 base from V and 9 bases from J, leaving 18 bases between. The CDR3 is 15 residues long. CDR3 in DNA: TGTGCCAGCAGTGAAGTCCCCACGGGGGGCCGTAAAGCTTTCTTT. This sequence encodes CASSEVPTGGRKAFF. The whole variable domain, remainder taken from reference TRBV2 and TRBJ1-1, is EPEVTQTPSHQVTQMGQEVILRCVPISNHLYFYWYRQILGQKVEFLVSFYNNEISEKSEIFDDQFSVERPDGSNFTLKIRSTKLEDSAMYFCASSEVPTGGRKAFFGQGTRLTVV.

This chain links TRBV19 with TRBJ1-1; no firm D call. This CDR3 spans 14 amino acids. Germline CDR1 LNHDA, CDR2 SQIVND (reference sequence). Trimming took 6 bases from V and 0 from J, leaving 11 bases between them. The CDR3 DNA reads TGTGCCAGTAGCGATATTTCAATGAACACTGAAGCTTTCTTT. Translation gives CASSDISMNTEAFF.

The rearrangement uses TRBV14 and TRBJ2-2, with 7 bases identical to TRBD1. Per germline, CDR1 SGHDN and CDR2 FVKESK. CDR3 length: 15 residues. V shed 7 bases, J shed 0 bases, and the junction held 5 bases outside the gene matches. DNA for the CDR3: TGTGCCAGCAAGACAGGGATAACGAACACCGGGGAGCTGTTTTTT. Amino acids: CASKTGITNTGELFF.